The TCR beta chain described here comes from a study of T-cell memory formation after mild COVID-19. This clonotype was found once. Antigen specificity is unknown. The CDR3 is 15 residues long. The V segment lost 4 bases and the J segment 6 bases; nucleotides outside the gene matches: 7. Germline CDR1 KGHDR, CDR2 SFDVKD. TCRdb re-derived calls from the 5' RACE reads in MiXCR, one entry per CDR3 protein. The sample has hundreds of thousands of distinct CDR3 sequences, around 28% seen once. General study findings and limits: Clones shrinking between day 15 and 85 showed a balanced CD4/CD8 split, and those that grew later tilted toward CD4+. Pre-infection memory harbored some responding clones, suggesting cross-reactive memory joined.

V usage is TRBV24-1 and J usage is TRBJ2-2, with TRBD1 matching 7 bases. Specimen: PBMCs or a T cell subset sorted from them (not recorded which). This receptor was taken from an adult woman who had mild COVID-19 (a few samples of this study predate the infection). Cell type and time point are not known. Here the CDR3 reads CATSDGAGGSGELFF. DNA for the CDR3: TGTGCCACCAGTGACGGGGCAGGGGGTTCCGGGGAGCTGTTTTTT.